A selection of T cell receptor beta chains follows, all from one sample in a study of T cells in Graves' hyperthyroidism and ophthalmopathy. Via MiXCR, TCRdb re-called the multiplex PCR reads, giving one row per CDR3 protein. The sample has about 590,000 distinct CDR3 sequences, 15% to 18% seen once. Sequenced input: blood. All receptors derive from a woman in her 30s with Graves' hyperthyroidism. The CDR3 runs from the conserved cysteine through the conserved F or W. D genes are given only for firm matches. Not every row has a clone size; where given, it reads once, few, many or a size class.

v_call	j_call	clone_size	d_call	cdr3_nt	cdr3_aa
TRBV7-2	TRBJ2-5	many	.	TGTGCCAGCAGCTATGGACAAGAAAAGTACTTC	CASSYGQEKYF
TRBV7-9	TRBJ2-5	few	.	TGTGCCAGCAGCTACCTGGGGTCAGAGACCCAGTACTTC	CASSYLGSETQYF
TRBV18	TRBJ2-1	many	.	TGTGCCAGCTCACCATCTTTATCCAGCGGTTTCTACAATGAGCAGTTCTTC	CASSPSLSSGFYNEQFF
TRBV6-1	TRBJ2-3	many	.	TGTGCCAGCAGTCAGCCCCCGGGAGCAGGTGGAGATACGCAGTATTTT	CASSQPPGAGGDTQYF
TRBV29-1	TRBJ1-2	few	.	TGCAGCGCCTCGACTCATAACTATGGCTACACCTTC	CSASTHNYGYTF
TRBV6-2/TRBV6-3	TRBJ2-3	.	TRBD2	TGTGCCAGCAGTGATGGACTAGCGGGAAACACAGATACGCAGTATTTT	CASSDGLAGNTDTQYF
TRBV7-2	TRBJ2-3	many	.	TGTGCCAGCAGCTACGGGCCTGGCACAGATACGCAGTATTTT	CASSYGPGTDTQYF
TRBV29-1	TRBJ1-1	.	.	TGCAGCGTTGAAGTAAGTGGTTGGAACACTGAAGCTTTCTTT	CSVEVSGWNTEAFF
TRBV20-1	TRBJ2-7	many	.	TGCAGTGCTAGGGGGACGCGGACCTACGAGCAGTACTTC	CSARGTRTYEQYF
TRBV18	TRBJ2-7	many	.	TGTGCCAGCAGCCCCCGGGACTCATCCTACGAGCAGTACTTC	CASSPRDSSYEQYF
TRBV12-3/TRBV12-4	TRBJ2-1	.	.	TGTGCCAGCAGCGTAGACGGATATGAGGGAACGATCAACAATGAGCAGTTCTTC	CASSVDGYEGTINNEQFF
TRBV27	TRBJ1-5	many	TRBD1	TGTGCCAGCAGTCTTCGGACAGGGGGCAATCAGCCCCAGCATTTT	CASSLRTGGNQPQHF
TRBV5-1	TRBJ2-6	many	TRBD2	TGCGCCAGCAGCTTGGTAGCGGGAGGATCTGGGGCCAACGTCCTGACTTTC	CASSLVAGGSGANVLTF
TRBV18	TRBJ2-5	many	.	TGTGCCAGCTCACCGGTGGGGGCCGCACAAGAGACCCAGTACTTC	CASSPVGAAQETQYF
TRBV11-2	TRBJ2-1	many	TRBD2	TGTGCCAGCAGCTTCAGACTAGCGGCTGGAGGTGAGCAGTTCTTC	CASSFRLAAGGEQFF
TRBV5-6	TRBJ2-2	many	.	TGTGCCAGCAGCTTGGTGGGCACGGGCGCGAACACCGGGGAGCTGTTTTTT	CASSLVGTGANTGELFF
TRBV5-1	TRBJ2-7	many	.	TGCGCCAGCAGCTCACAGTCGAGCTCCTACGAGCAGTACTTC	CASSSQSSSYEQYF
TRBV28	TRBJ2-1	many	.	TGTGCCAGCAGTCCCGTGGGGAGAGGGGTCAATGAGCAGTTCTTC	CASSPVGRGVNEQFF
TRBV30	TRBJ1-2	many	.	TGTGCCTGGACGTCCGCTATGAACAACTATGGCTACACCTTC	CAWTSAMNNYGYTF
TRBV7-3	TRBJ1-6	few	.	TGTGCCAGCAGCTTAAGTAAGGCGGGGGCCCTCCACTTT	CASSLSKAGALHF
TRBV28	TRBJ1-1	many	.	TGTGCCAGCGCCACTAGCAGGGTGAACACTGAAGCTTTCTTT	CASATSRVNTEAFF
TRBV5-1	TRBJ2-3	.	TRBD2	TGCGCCAGCTGCTGCCGGGAGGGCCTCACTTCCACAGATACGCAGTATTTT	CASCCREGLTSTDTQYF
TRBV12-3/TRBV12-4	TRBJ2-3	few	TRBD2	TGTGCCAGCAGTTTGGAACTAGCGGAAGCCCACGCCCCCACAGATACGCAGTATTTT	CASSLELAEAHAPTDTQYF
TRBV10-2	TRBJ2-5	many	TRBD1	TGCGCCAGCAGCCGGGACAGGGGTTTCGGAGAGACCCAGTACTTC	CASSRDRGFGETQYF
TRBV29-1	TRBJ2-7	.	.	TGCAGCGTCGCCACAGACTACGAGCAGTACTTC	CSVATDYEQYF
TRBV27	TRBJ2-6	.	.	TGTGCCAGCAGTTCATATCGATCAGGGAGCTCTGGGGCCAACGTCCTGACTTTC	CASSSYRSGSSGANVLTF
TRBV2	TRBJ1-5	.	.	TGTGCCAGCAGTTACAATCCACAGATTAGCAATCAGCCCCAGCATTTT	CASSYNPQISNQPQHF
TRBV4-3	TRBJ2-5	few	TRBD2	TGCGCCAGCAGCCAAGATCAAGCTAGGGCTAGCGGGAGGATGGAGACCCAGTACTTC	CASSQDQARASGRMETQYF
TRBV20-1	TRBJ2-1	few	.	TGCGCTACCGGGACTTCTTACTACAATGAGCAGTTCTTC	CATGTSYYNEQFF
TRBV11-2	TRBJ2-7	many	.	TGTGCCAGCAGCTTAGTGGCAGATTTATCCTACGAGCAGTACTTC	CASSLVADLSYEQYF
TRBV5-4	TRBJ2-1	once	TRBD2	TGTGCCAGCAGCAGAGGGACTAGCGGAGCCTACAATGAGCAGTTCTTC	CASSRGTSGAYNEQFF
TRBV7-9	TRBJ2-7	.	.	TGTGCCAGCAGCTTGGGGGGGGCGTCGCTCGAGCAGTACTTC	CASSLGGASLEQYF
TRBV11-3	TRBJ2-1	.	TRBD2	TGTGCCAGCAGCTTAGGACTTAGCGGGACTGAGCAGTTCTTC	CASSLGLSGTEQFF
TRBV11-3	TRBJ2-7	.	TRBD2	TGTGCCAGCAGCGCTTCTAGCGGGGGCTCCTACGAGCAGTACTTC	CASSASSGGSYEQYF
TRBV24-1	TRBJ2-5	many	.	TGTGCCACCAGTGATTTGAGGGGTCCCCGAGGGACCCAGTACTTC	CATSDLRGPRGTQYF
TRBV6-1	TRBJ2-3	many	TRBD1	TGTGCCAGCAGTTACGGCCCTCACCATACAGGGGACACAGATACGCAGTATTTT	CASSYGPHHTGDTDTQYF